One sample yielded the 16 T cell receptor beta chains listed below, sequenced in a study of blood T cells in healthy people across ages. A second PCR of 7 to 11 cycles used a sample-barcoded 5' primer and a J-beta primer mix. TCRdb used MiXCR to reprocess the 5' RACE reads, holding one entry per CDR3 protein. Here the sample spans around 850,000 distinct CDR3 sequences, around 36% being singletons. The sample was blood. The receptors were sampled from a man between 18 and 35 years old in good health.

The chain uses TRBV27 and TRBJ2-6; D possibly corresponds to TRBD2 (5 bases). CDR1 and CDR2 (germline): MNHEY, SMNVEV (reference sequence). The CDR3 totals 15 residues. V dropped 5 bases and J dropped 0 bases, with 8 bases sitting between them. The CDR3: CASSQRDSGANVLTF. The CDR3 nucleotides are TGTGCCAGCAGTCAACGGGACTCTGGGGCCAACGTCCTGACTTTC.

For this clonotype: It may be a read error: a sequence one base away is much more abundant. The V gene is TRBV7-2, the J gene TRBJ2-3, with a possible D match to TRBD2 (5 bases). Germline CDR1 SGHTA, CDR2 FQGNSA. The CDR3 is 12 amino acids. This CDR3 reads CACSLGRHTQYF. In DNA, the CDR3 is TGTGCCTGCAGCTTGGGGAGACATACGCAGTATTTT.

This clonotype has more than one count but fewer than ten. The J gene is TRBJ2-5, the V gene TRBV29-1; D is possibly TRBD1 or TRBD2 (5 bases each). The CDR3 covers 12 residues. Trimming stripped 8 bases from V and 11 bases from J, with 21 bases between. Germline CDR1 reads SQVTM; CDR2 reads ANQGSEA. In DNA form, the CDR3 reads TGCAGCTTCGAGGGGCCTCAAAATGAGCAGTACTTC. It yields the protein CSFEGPQNEQYF.

V gene TRBV20-1 combines with J gene TRBJ1-1, with unresolved D. Per the germline V gene, CDR1 is DFQATT and CDR2 is SNEGSKA (reference sequence). V was trimmed by 2 bases and J by 1 base, leaving 11 bases between them. The CDR3 extends over 14 amino acids. The CDR3 nucleotides read TGCAGTGCTAGACCAGGTTTAGAGAACACTGAAGCTTTCTTT. This translates into CSARPGLENTEAFF.

This clonotype showed up just a few times. This rearrangement joins TRBV7-9 to TRBJ1-1; D is possibly TRBD1 (6 bases). From germline, CDR1 is SEHNR and CDR2 FQNEAQ (reference sequence). Trimming removed 3 bases at V and 3 bases at J, with 14 bases between. The CDR3 spans 15 residues. DNA of the CDR3: TGTGCCAGCAGCTTCCCGACAGGTTACGACACTGAAGCTTTCTTT. It codes for CASSFPTGYDTEAFF.

This clonotype has only a few counts. The V and J genes are TRBV20-1 and TRBJ1-5, with 7 bases matching TRBD1. Germline V CDR1 and CDR2: DFQATT, SNEGSKA (reference sequence). CDR3 length: 15 amino acids. The V segment lost 6 bases and the J segment 6 bases; nucleotides outside the gene matches: 14. The CDR3 loop is CSASTEGGAGQPQHF. The CDR3 DNA sequence: TGCAGTGCCTCGACGGAAGGGGGCGCGGGTCAGCCCCAGCATTTT.

V gene TRBV7-3 combines with J gene TRBJ2-5; TRBD1 or TRBD2 may be the D gene (5 bases each). The germline V gene has CDR1 SGHTA and CDR2 FQGTGA. Trimming pared 0 bases from V and 11 bases from J, leaving 19 bases between. The CDR3 contains 15 residues. CDR3 region: CASSLTSLGTYEQYF. DNA for the CDR3: TGTGCCAGCAGCTTAACGAGTCTGGGGACCTATGAGCAGTACTTC.

The sample holds a few counts of this clonotype. The J gene is TRBJ2-5, the V gene TRBV5-1; the D is unclear. V was clipped by 4 bases and J by 5 bases, with 15 bases between them. The germline CDR1 and CDR2 sequences are SGHRS and YFSETQ. The CDR3 length is 14 residues. In DNA form, the CDR3 reads TGCGCCAGCAGCAGCAGGAGTGTCGGGGAGACCCAGTACTTC. Protein: CASSSRSVGETQYF.

The rearrangement links TRBV3-1 to TRBJ1-1; TRBD1 aligns across 10 bases. The CDR3 runs to 17 residues. V lost 0 bases to trimming and J lost 2 bases; unmatched junction nucleotides: 6. Germline V gene data show CDR1 as LGHDT and CDR2 as YNNKEL (reference sequence). The CDR3 coding sequence is TGTGCCAGCAGCCAAGATCTCAGGACAGGGGGAAACACTGAAGCTTTCTTT. This gives the protein CASSQDLRTGGNTEAFF.

In its sample, this clonotype was seen a few times. The CDR3: CASSSTTGTDTQYF. Here the CDR3 DNA reads TGTGCCAGCAGTTCTACGACGGGCACAGATACGCAGTATTTT. This chain connects TRBV12-3 or TRBV12-4 to TRBJ2-3; the D is unclear. Trimming removed 4 bases from V and 1 base from J, with 9 bases in between. The length of the CDR3 is 14 residues.

This clonotype showed up many times. V gene TRBV12-3 or TRBV12-4 combines with J gene TRBJ1-2; D is ambiguous. The CDR3 runs to 14 residues. V was clipped by 7 bases and J by 6 bases, with 18 bases between them. CDR3 protein: CASTPGREEDGYTF. The DNA of the CDR3 is TGTGCCAGCACCCCCGGGAGGGAGGAGGATGGCTACACCTTC.

The gene calls are TRBV29-1 and TRBJ1-2; maybe TRBD1 (5 bases). The CDR3 extends over 13 amino acids. CDR1 is SQVTM, CDR2 ANQGSEA, per germline. Trimming shortened V by 4 bases and J by 8 bases, and 17 bases separated the two germline ends. DNA of the CDR3: TGCAGCGTTGCACAGGCTGCCGGTGGAGGCTACACCTTC. Its translation: CSVAQAAGGGYTF.

This clonotype was observed at least ten times. The chain uses TRBV4-3 and TRBJ2-7, with TRBD1 as a possible D gene (6 bases). Trimming stripped 1 base from V and 3 bases from J, with 13 bases between. Germline values: CDR1 LGHNA, CDR2 YSLEER. This CDR3 region has 15 residues. This chain's CDR3 is CASSQGDRRHYEQYF. The DNA for the CDR3 is TGCGCCAGCAGCCAAGGCGACAGGCGCCACTACGAGCAGTACTTC.

V and J are TRBV15 and TRBJ2-1, with D perhaps being TRBD1 or TRBD2 (5 bases each). The J call may not be correct, given that the DNA end is closer to TRBJ2-7. The CDR3 spans 14 residues. Germline V gene lookup returns CDR1 LNHNV and CDR2 YYDKDF (reference sequence). The CDR3 sequence: CATSTRGENNEQYF. CDR3 DNA sequence: TGTGCCACCAGCACCCGAGGGGAAAACAATGAGCAGTACTTC.

Only a few counts were recorded for this clonotype. The rearrangement uses TRBV4-2 and TRBJ2-3; D may be TRBD1 (5 bases). Trimming took 3 bases from V and 3 from J, leaving 13 bases between them. Germline CDR1 reads LGHNA; CDR2 reads YNFKEQ. CDR3 size: 15 residues. The CDR3, as DNA: TGTGCCAGCAGCCAGGCGAATCAGGGAACAGATACGCAGTATTTT. This codes for CASSQANQGTDTQYF.

A word on this clonotype: Here the CDR3 omits its conserved ending phenylalanine or tryptophan, so a read error is the likely source. This sequence joins TRBV11-2 and TRBJ1-6; D is uncertain. CDR3 length equals 15 residues. The V end lost 1 base, the J end lost 9 bases, and 13 bases lay between the germline ends. Germline lookup yields CDR1 SGHAT and CDR2 FQNNGV. CDR3 loop: CASSLGTGYASPLHS. The CDR3 nucleotides read TGTGCCAGCAGCTTAGGAACGGGGTATGCTTCACCCCTCCACTCT.